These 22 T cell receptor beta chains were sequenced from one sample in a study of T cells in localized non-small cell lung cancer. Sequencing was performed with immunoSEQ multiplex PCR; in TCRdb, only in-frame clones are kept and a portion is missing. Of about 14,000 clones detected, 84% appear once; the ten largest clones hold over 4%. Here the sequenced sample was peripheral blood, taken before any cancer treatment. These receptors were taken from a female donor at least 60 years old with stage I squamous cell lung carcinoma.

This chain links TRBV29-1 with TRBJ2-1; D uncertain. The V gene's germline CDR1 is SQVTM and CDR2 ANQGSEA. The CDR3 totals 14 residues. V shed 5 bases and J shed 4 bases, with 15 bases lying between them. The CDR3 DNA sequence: TGCAGCGTTCTCGTGCGGCCAGTATACAATGAGCAGTTCTTC. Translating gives CSVLVRPVYNEQFF.

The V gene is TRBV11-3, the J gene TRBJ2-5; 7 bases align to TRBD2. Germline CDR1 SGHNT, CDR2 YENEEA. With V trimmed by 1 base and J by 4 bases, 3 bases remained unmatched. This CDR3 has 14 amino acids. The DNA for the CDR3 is TGTGCCAGCAGCTTAGTGGGGGGGGTAGAGACCCAGTACTTC. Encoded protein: CASSLVGGVETQYF.

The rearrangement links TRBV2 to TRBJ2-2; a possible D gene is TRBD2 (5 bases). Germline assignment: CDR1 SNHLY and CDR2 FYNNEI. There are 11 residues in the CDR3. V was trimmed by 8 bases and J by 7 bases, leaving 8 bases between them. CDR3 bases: TGTGCCAGCTTGAGCGGCGGGGAGCTGTTTTTT. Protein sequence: CASLSGGELFF.

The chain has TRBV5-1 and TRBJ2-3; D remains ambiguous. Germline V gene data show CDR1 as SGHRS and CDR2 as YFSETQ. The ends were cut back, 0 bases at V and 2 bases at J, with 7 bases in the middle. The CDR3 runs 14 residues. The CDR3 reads CASSLVPHTDTQYF. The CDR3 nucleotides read TGCGCCAGCAGCTTGGTTCCTCACACAGATACGCAGTATTTT.

The CDR3 region has the DNA TGTGCCTGGAGTTACGGACAGGGAGGTGAAAAACTGTTTTTT. Its protein product is CAWSYGQGGEKLFF. This chain connects TRBV30 to TRBJ1-4; TRBD1 matches at 8 bases. The CDR3 extends over 14 amino acids. The junction had 6 bases not matched to a gene; V was cut back by 2 bases and J by 7 bases. Germline loops: CDR1 GTSNPN, CDR2 SVGIG (reference sequence).

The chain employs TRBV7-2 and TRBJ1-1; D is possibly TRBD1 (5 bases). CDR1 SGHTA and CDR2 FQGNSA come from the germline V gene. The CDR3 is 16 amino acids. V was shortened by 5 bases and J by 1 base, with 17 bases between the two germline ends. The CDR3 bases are TGTGCCAGCAGCCTGACGCCGGGACTCCAGAACACTGAAGCTTTCTTT. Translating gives CASSLTPGLQNTEAFF.

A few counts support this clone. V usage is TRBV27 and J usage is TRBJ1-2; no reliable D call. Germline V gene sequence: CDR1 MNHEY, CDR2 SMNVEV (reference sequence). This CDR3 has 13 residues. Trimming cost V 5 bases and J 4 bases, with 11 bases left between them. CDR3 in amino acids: CASSPRETYGYTF. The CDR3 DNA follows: TGTGCCAGCAGTCCCCGTGAGACCTATGGCTACACCTTC.

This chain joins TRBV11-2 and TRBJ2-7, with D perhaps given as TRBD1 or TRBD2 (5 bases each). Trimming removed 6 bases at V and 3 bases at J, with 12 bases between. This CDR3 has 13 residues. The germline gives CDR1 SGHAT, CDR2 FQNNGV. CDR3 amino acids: CASRTGPVYEQYF. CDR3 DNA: TGTGCCAGCAGAACGGGACCAGTCTACGAGCAGTACTTC.

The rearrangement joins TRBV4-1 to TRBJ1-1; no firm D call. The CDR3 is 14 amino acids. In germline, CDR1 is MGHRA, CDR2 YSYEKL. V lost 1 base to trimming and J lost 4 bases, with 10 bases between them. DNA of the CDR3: TGCGCCAGCAGCCAAGTAACAGTCTCCACTGAAGCTTTCTTT. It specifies CASSQVTVSTEAFF.

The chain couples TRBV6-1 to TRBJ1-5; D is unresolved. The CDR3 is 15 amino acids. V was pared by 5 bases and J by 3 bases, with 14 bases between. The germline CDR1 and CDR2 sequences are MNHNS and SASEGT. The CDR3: CASSSDPQTNQPQHF. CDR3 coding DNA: TGTGCCAGCAGTTCCGACCCTCAGACCAATCAGCCCCAGCATTTT.

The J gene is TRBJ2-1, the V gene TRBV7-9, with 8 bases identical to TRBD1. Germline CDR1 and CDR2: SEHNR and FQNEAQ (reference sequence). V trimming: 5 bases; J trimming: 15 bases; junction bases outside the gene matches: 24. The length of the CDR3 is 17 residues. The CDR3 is CASSQRRDRPQGSRAFF. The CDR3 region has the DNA TGTGCCAGCAGCCAACGACGGGACAGGCCCCAGGGTTCTAGAGCGTTCTTC.

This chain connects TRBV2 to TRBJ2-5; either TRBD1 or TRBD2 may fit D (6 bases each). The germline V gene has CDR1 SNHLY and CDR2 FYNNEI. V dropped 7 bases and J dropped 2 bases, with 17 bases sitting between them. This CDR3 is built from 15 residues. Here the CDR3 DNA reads TGTGCCAGCAACAAAAGGGGGGACACGCAAGAGACCCAGTACTTC. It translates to CASNKRGDTQETQYF.

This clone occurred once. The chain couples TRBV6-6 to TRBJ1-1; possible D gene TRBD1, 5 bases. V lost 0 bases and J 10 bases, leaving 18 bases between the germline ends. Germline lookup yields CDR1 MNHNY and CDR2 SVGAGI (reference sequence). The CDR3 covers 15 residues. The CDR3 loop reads CASSYSGVRKVAAFF. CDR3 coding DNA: TGTGCCAGCAGTTACTCGGGGGTCCGGAAGGTAGCAGCTTTCTTT.

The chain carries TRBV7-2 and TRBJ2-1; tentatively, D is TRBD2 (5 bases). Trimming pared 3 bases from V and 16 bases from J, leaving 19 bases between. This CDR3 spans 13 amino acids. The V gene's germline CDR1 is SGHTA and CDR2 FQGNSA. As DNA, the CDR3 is TGTGCCAGCAGCTTTAGTTCGGGGTCGGGTAGATTCTTC. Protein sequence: CASSFSSGSGRFF.

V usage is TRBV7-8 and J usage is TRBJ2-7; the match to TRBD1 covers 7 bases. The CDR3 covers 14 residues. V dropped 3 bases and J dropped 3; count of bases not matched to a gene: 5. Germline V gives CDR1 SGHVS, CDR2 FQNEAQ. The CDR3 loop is CASSFTGQDYEQYF. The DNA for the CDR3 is TGTGCCAGCAGCTTTACTGGACAGGACTACGAGCAGTACTTC.

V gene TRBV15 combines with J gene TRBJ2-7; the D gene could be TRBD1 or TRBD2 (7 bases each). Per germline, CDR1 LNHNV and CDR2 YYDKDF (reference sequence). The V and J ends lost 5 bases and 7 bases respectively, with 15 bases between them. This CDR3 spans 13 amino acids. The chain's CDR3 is CATSLTGEGEQYF. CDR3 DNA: TGTGCCACCAGCCTCACAGGGGAGGGTGAGCAGTACTTC.

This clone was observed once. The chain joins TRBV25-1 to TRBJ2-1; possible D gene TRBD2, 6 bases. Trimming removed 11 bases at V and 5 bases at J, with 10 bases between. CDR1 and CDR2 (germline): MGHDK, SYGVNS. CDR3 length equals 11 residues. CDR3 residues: CAPWEDNEQFF. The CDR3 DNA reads TGTGCCCCCTGGGAGGACAATGAGCAGTTCTTC.

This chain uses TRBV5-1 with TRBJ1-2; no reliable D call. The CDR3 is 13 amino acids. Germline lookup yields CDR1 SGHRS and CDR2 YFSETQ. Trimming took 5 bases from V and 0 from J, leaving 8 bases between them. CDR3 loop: CASSPLANYGYTF. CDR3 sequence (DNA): TGCGCCAGCAGTCCGTTGGCTAACTATGGCTACACCTTC.

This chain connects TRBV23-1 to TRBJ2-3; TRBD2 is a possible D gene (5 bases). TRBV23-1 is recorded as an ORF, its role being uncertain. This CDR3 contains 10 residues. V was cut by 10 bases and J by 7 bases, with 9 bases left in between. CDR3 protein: CAMRANTQYF. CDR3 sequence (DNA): TGCGCCATGAGGGCAAATACGCAGTATTTT.

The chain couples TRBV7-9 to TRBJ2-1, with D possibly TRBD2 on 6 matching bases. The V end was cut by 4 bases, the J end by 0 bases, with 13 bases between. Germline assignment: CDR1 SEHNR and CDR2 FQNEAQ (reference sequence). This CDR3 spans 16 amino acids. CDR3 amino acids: CASSSTSPSSYNEQFF. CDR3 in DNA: TGTGCCAGCAGCTCAACTAGCCCTAGCTCCTACAATGAGCAGTTCTTC.

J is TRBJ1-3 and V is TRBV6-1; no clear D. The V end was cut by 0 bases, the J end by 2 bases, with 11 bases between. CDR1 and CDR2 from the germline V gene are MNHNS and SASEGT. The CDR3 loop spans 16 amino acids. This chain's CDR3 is CASSEALGQAGNTIYF. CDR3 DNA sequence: TGTGCCAGCAGTGAAGCGCTTGGGCAGGCTGGAAACACCATATATTTT.

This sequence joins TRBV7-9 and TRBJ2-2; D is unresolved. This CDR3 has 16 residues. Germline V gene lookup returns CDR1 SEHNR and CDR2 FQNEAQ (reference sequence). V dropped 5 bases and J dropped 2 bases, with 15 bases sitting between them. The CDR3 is CASSALFSRNTGELFF. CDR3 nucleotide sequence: TGTGCCAGCAGCGCCCTCTTCAGCCGTAACACCGGGGAGCTGTTTTTT.